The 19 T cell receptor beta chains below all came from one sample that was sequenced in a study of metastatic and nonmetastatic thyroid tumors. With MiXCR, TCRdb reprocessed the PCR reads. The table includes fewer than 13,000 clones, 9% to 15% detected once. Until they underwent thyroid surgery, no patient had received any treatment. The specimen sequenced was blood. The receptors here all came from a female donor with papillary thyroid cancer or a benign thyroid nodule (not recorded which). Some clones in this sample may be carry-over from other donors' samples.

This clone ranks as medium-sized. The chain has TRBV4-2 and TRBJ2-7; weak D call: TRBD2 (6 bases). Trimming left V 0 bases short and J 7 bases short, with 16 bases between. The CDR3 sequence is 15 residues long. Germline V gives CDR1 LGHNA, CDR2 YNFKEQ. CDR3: CASSQDGGTAREQYF. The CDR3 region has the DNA TGTGCCAGCAGCCAAGACGGCGGGACGGCCCGGGAGCAGTACTTC.

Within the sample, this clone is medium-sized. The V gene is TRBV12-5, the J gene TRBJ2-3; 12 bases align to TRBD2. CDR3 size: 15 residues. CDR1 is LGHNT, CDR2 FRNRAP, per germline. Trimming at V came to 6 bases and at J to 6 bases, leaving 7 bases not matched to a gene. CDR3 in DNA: TGTGCTAGTGGGCGACTAGCGGGAGTGGTGGATACGCAGTATTTT. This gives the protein CASGRLAGVVDTQYF. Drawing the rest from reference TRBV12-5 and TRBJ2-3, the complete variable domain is DARVTQTPRHKVTEMGQEVTMRCQPILGHNTVFWYRQTMMQGLELLAYFRNRAPLDDSGMPKDRFSAEMPDATLATLKIQPSEPRDSAVYFCASGRLAGVVDTQYFGPGTRLTVL.

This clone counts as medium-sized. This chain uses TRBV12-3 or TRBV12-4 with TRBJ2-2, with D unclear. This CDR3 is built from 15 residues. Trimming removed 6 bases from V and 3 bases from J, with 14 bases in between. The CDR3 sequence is CASSHLWSDTGELFF. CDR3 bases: TGTGCCAGCAGCCACCTCTGGTCCGACACCGGGGAGCTGTTTTTT.

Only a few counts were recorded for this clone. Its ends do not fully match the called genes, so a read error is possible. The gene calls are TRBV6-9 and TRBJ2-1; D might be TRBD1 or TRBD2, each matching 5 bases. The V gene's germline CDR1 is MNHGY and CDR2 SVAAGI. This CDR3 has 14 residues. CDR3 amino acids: CASVPLGRYNERFF. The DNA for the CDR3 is TGTGCCAGTGTACCCCTGGGACGGTACAATGAGCGGTTCTTC.

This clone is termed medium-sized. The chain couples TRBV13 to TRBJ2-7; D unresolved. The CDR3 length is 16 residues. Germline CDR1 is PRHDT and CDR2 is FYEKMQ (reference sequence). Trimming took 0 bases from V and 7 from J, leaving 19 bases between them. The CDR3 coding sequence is TGTGCCAGCAGCTTAGGTTTTTTTTCGACGGGCCTAGAGCAGTACTTC. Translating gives CASSLGFFSTGLEQYF.

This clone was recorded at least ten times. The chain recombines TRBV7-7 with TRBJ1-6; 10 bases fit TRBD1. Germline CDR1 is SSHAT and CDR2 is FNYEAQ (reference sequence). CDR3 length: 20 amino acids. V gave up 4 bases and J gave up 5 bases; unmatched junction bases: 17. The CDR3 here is CASSSIPGQGPKGDNSPLHF. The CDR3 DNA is TGTGCCAGCAGCTCTATACCGGGACAGGGGCCCAAGGGGGATAATTCACCCCTCCACTTT.

The CDR3, as DNA: TGTGCCAGCAGCCGCCGGCAGGAGGAACATGGCTACACCTTC. This codes for CASSRRQEEHGYTF. This chain connects TRBV12-3 or TRBV12-4 to TRBJ1-2, with D unresolved. This CDR3 has 14 residues. Trimming stripped 6 bases from V and 6 bases from J, with 17 bases between.

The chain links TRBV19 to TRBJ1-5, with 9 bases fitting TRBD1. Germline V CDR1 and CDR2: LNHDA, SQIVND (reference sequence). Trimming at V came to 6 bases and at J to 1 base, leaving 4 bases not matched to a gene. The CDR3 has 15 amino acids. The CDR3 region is CASSAGTGSNQPQHF. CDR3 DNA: TGTGCCAGTAGCGCCGGGACAGGGAGCAATCAGCCCCAGCATTTT.

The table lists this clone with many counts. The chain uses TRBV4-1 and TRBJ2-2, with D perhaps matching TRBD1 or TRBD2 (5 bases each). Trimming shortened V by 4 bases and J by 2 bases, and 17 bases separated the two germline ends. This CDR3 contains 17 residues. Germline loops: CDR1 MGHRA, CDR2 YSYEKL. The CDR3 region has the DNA TGCGCCAGCAGCCCCCGCAGGGAGAGCCGAAACACCGGGGAGCTGTTTTTT. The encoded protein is CASSPRRESRNTGELFF.

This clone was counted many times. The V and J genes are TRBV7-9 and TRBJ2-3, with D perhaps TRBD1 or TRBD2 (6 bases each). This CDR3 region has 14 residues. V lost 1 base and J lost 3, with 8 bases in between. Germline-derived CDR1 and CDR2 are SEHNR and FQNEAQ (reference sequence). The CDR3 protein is CASSLGRGTDTQYF. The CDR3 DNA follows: TGTGCCAGCAGCTTAGGGAGGGGGACAGATACGCAGTATTTT.

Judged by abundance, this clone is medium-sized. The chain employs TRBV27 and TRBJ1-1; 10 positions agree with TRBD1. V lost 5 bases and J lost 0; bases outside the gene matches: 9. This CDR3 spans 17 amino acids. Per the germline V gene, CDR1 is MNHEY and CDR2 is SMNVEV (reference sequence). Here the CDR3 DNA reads TGTGCCAGCAGTGCCTCCCCGACAGGGGGCATGAACACTGAAGCTTTCTTT. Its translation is CASSASPTGGMNTEAFF.

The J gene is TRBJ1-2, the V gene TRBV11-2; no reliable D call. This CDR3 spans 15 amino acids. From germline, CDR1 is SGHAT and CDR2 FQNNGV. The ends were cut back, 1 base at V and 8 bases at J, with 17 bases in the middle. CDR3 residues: CASSLGFRTKDGYTF. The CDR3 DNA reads TGTGCCAGCAGCTTAGGTTTCCGCACCAAAGACGGCTACACCTTC.

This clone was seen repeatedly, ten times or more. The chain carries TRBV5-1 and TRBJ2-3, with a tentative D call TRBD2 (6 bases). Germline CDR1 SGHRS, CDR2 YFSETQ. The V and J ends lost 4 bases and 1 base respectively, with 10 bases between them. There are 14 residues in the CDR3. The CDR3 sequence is CASSAGLGTDTQYF. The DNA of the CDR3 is TGCGCCAGCAGCGCGGGACTTGGCACAGATACGCAGTATTTT.

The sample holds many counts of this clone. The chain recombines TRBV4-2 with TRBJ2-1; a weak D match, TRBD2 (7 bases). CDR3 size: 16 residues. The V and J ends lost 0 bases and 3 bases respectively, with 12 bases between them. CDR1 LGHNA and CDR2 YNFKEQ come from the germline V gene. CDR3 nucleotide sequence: TGTGCCAGCAGCCAAGAAGGGGGGGTAGACTACAATGAGCAGTTCTTC. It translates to CASSQEGGVDYNEQFF.

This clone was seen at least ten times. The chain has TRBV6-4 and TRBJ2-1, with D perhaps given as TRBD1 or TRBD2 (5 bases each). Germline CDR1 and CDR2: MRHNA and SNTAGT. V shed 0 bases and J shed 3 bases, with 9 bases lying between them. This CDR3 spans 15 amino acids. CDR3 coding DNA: TGTGCCAGCAGTGACTCGCCAGGGAGCTACAATGAGCAGTTCTTC. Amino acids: CASSDSPGSYNEQFF.

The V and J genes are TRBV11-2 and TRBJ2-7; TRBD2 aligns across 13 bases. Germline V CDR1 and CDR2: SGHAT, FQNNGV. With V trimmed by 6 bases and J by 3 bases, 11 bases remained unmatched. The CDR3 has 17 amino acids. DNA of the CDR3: TGTGCCAGCAGTTCACTAGCGGGGGGGCGATCGGACTACGAGCAGTACTTC. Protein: CASSSLAGGRSDYEQYF. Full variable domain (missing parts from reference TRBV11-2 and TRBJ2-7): EAGVAQSPRYKIIEKRQSVAFWCNPISGHATLYWYQQILGQGPKLLIQFQNNGVVDDSQLPKDRFSAERLKGVDSTLKIQPAKLEDSAVYLCASSSLAGGRSDYEQYFGPGTRLTVT.

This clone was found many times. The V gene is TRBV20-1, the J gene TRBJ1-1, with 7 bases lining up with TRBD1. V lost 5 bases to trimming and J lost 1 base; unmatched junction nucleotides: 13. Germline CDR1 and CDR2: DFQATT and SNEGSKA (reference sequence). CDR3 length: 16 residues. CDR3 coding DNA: TGCAGTGCTCCTCCCGGAACAGGGGTCGGGAACACTGAAGCTTTCTTT. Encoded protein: CSAPPGTGVGNTEAFF.

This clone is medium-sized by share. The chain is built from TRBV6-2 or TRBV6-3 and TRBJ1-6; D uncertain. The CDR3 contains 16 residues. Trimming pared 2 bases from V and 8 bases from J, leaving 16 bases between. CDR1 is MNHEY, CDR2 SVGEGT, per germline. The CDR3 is CASSYPRYERDSPLHF. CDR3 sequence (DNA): TGTGCCAGCAGTTACCCCAGGTATGAACGAGATTCACCCCTCCACTTT.

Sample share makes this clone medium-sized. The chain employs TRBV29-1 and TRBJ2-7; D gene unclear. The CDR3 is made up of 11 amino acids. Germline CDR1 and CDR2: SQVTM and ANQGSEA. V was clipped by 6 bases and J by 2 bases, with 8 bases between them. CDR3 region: CSVEQAYEQYF. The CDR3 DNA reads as TGCAGCGTCGAGCAGGCCTACGAGCAGTACTTC.